The clone carrying this T cell receptor (beta chain) was counted at least ten times. Its specificity is unknown. Arm-PCR of CDR3 regions and iRepertoire HTBI primers were used to build TCR beta libraries. MiXCR was run by TCRdb on the multiplex PCR reads, yielding one entry per CDR3 protein. Here the sample spans under 450,000 distinct CDR3 sequences, roughly 25% being singletons. The time point is: persistent/refractory GD, antithyroid drugs over 5 years with positive TRAb. From RNA extracted from PBMCs, the TCR library was made. The CDR3 is 15 amino acids. Germline trimming cut 3 bases from V and 5 bases from J; bases unmatched to any gene: 8. CDR1 is MRHNA and CDR2 is SNTAGT in the germline V gene. The sample originates from a study of regulatory T cells in long-lasting Graves disease. Findings and caveats of the study: Possibly, too few samples lowered accuracy.

This receptor was taken from a woman in her thirties or forties with Graves disease. This specimen consisted of peripheral blood mononuclear cells (PBMCs), obtained when the disease was refractory, from a patient treated with antithyroid drugs. This chain uses TRBV6-4 with TRBJ2-5; 8 positions agree with TRBD1. CDR3 bases: TGTGCCAGCAGTGAGGACAGGGCCAGGTGGGAGACCCAGTACTTC. It yields the protein CASSEDRARWETQYF.